Following are 30 T cell receptor beta chains from one sample sequenced in a study of T cell responses to AZD1222 COVID-19 vaccine. The assay was immunoSEQ multiplex PCR, and TCRdb's table has in-frame clones only and misses some. The repertoire has 130,000 to 150,000 clones, about 92% of them found once; the top ten carry under 2%. The sample in question was peripheral blood, obtained 28 days after the second AZD1222 dose. These receptors all come from an adult who received the AZD1222 COVID-19 vaccine.

The chain combines TRBV5-1 with TRBJ2-7; a weak D match, TRBD1 (5 bases). The CDR3 is 15 amino acids. V dropped 4 bases and J dropped 7 bases, with 21 bases sitting between them. From germline, CDR1 is SGHRS and CDR2 YFSETQ. The CDR3 protein is CASSIGQGLLWEQYF. CDR3 DNA sequence: TGCGCCAGCAGCATCGGACAAGGCCTTTTATGGGAGCAGTACTTC.

This chain uses TRBV10-3 with TRBJ1-1; no definite D call. Trimming pared 11 bases from V and 0 bases from J, leaving 13 bases between. Germline CDR1 is ENHRY and CDR2 is SYGVKD. CDR3 size: 13 residues. CDR3 residues: CAALGGMNTEAFF. The CDR3 DNA follows: TGTGCCGCACTGGGAGGCATGAACACTGAAGCTTTCTTT.

This clone was seen more than once but under ten times. Written as DNA, the CDR3 is TGTGCCAGCAGTGAAGATGCTTGGGGGGCGCGTGGCTACACCTTC. This encodes CASSEDAWGARGYTF. The rearrangement joins TRBV6-1 to TRBJ1-2; TRBD1 might be the D (6 bases). The V gene lost 1 base and the J gene lost 7 bases, with 16 bases spanning the gap. The CDR3 spans 15 residues. Germline V gene data show CDR1 as MNHNS and CDR2 as SASEGT.

V is TRBV9 and J is TRBJ1-6; tentative D call: TRBD1 (6 bases). Germline CDR1 is SGDLS and CDR2 is YYNGEE. The ends were cut back, 4 bases at V and 10 bases at J, with 18 bases in the middle. The CDR3 runs 15 residues. The CDR3 loop reads CASSSHAGAGSPLHF. The CDR3 bases are TGTGCCAGCAGCTCCCATGCGGGGGCGGGATCACCCCTCCACTTT. Using reference TRBV9 and TRBJ1-6 for the parts outside the CDR3, the full variable domain is DSGVTQTPKHLITATGQRVTLRCSPRSGDLSVYWYQQSLDQGLQFLIQYYNGEERAKGNILERFSAQQFPDLHSELNLSSLELGDSALYFCASSSHAGAGSPLHFGNGTRLTVT.

The chain joins TRBV29-1 to TRBJ1-1, with D perhaps TRBD1 (6 bases). The CDR3 extends over 13 amino acids. Germline CDR1 is SQVTM and CDR2 is ANQGSEA. V lost 7 bases and J 3 bases, leaving 15 bases between the germline ends. DNA for the CDR3: TGCAGCGCCACTACAGGGTCAGACACTGAAGCTTTCTTT. Its translation: CSATTGSDTEAFF.

The CDR3 sequence is CASGLVLGQVFSEAFF. The CDR3 DNA reads TGTGCTAGTGGTTTGGTACTGGGCCAGGTGTTCTCTGAAGCTTTCTTT. This chain links TRBV12-5 with TRBJ1-1, with D uncertain. V lost 0 bases to trimming and J lost 6 bases, with 17 bases between them. Per the germline V gene, CDR1 is LGHNT and CDR2 is FRNRAP. The CDR3 sequence is 16 residues long.

This clone was seen a single time. The CDR3 DNA follows: TGTGCCAGCAGCTTGACAGGGTATAGCACAGATACGCAGTATTTT. Protein: CASSLTGYSTDTQYF. J is TRBJ2-3 and V is TRBV5-4, with D possibly TRBD1 on 6 matching bases. This CDR3 has 15 amino acids. Between the trimmed V and J ends, which lost 1 base and 0 bases, there was a span of 9 bases. Germline V gives CDR1 SGHNT, CDR2 YYREEE (reference sequence).

The CDR3 DNA follows: TGTGCCAGCAGACCGAAGACAGGGGGCGGCTACGAGCAGTACTTC. Protein product: CASRPKTGGGYEQYF. The genes are TRBV7-9 and TRBJ2-7, with 10 bases identical to TRBD1. V shed 6 bases and J 3 bases; nucleotides not matched to a gene: 8. The length of the CDR3 is 15 residues. CDR1 and CDR2 from the germline V gene are SEHNR and FQNEAQ (reference sequence).

The CDR3 loop is CASSQGVGQREQYF. The DNA of the CDR3 is TGTGCCAGCAGCCAAGGGGTAGGGCAGAGGGAGCAGTACTTC. The chain has TRBV3-1 (or the pseudogene TRBV3-2) and TRBJ2-7, with D unclear. This CDR3 region has 14 residues. Germline lookup yields CDR1 LGHDT and CDR2 YNNKEL (reference sequence). Trimming removed 1 base at V and 7 bases at J, with 14 bases between.

The V gene is TRBV18, the J gene TRBJ1-2, with a possible D match to TRBD1 (5 bases). This CDR3 is built from 17 residues. V lost 2 bases and J 2 bases, leaving 18 bases between the germline ends. From germline, CDR1 is KGHSH and CDR2 LQKENI. The CDR3 DNA is TGTGCCAGCTCACCAAACCTGATCACGGCAGGGAACTATGGCTACACCTTC. It yields the protein CASSPNLITAGNYGYTF.

The chain recombines TRBV16 with TRBJ1-3; D possibly corresponds to TRBD1 (6 bases). This CDR3 is 15 amino acids long. Germline V CDR1 and CDR2: KGHSY, FQNENV. Between the trimmed V and J ends, which lost 0 bases and 2 bases, there was a span of 8 bases. The CDR3 loop is CASSQSTGPGNTIYF. CDR3 bases: TGTGCCAGCAGCCAATCAACAGGGCCTGGAAACACCATATATTTT. The variable domain in full, with the rest retrieved from reference TRBV16 and TRBJ1-3, is GEEVAQTPKHLVRGEGQKAKLYCAPIKGHSYVFWYQQVLKNEFKFLISFQNENVFDETGMPKERFSAKCLPNSPCSLEIQATKLEDSAVYFCASSQSTGPGNTIYFGEGSWLTVV.

The chain has TRBV12-5 and TRBJ2-7; possibly TRBD1 or TRBD2 for D (6 bases each). Germline CDR1 LGHNT, CDR2 FRNRAP. This CDR3 has 15 amino acids. The ends were cut back, 2 bases at V and 3 bases at J, with 14 bases in the middle. CDR3 region: CASGLLGGPDYEQYF. CDR3 sequence (DNA): TGTGCTAGTGGTTTGCTGGGGGGCCCCGACTACGAGCAGTACTTC.

The chain joins TRBV11-1 to TRBJ2-7, with 11 nucleotides matching TRBD2. With V trimmed by 5 bases and J by 2 bases, 5 bases remained unmatched. The CDR3 spans 15 residues. Germline lookup yields CDR1 SGHAT and CDR2 FQDESV (reference sequence). In nucleotides, the CDR3 is TGTGCCAGCAGCGTTACTAGCGGGAGCCCCTACGAGCAGTACTTC. Amino acids: CASSVTSGSPYEQYF.

The chain couples TRBV6-5 to TRBJ2-5; TRBD1 matches 7 bases. CDR1 and CDR2 (germline): MNHEY, SVGAGI. J was trimmed by 7 bases and V by 5 bases; bases with no gene match: 13. This CDR3 is built from 15 residues. CDR3 DNA sequence: TGTGCCAGCAGTCAAATATGGCAGGGGGACGGGACCCAGTACTTC. It codes for CASSQIWQGDGTQYF.

The chain is built from TRBV6-5 and TRBJ1-3, with D uncertain. V was pared by 2 bases and J by 0 bases, with 8 bases between. The CDR3 contains 15 residues. The germline gives CDR1 MNHEY, CDR2 SVGAGI. In nucleotides, the CDR3 is TGTGCCAGCAGTTACGGAGTCAGCTCTGGAAACACCATATATTTT. This gives the protein CASSYGVSSGNTIYF.

The rearrangement links TRBV6-2 or TRBV6-3 to TRBJ1-1; D possibly corresponds to TRBD1 (5 bases). The CDR3 covers 14 residues. Deletions cut 8 bases from V and 5 bases from J, with 18 bases between. In germline, CDR1 is MNHEY, CDR2 SVGEGT. The CDR3 loop reads CASGLGGGRTEAFF. CDR3 nucleotides: TGTGCCAGCGGCCTTGGGGGGGGAAGGACTGAAGCTTTCTTT.

V usage is TRBV12-3 or TRBV12-4 and J usage is TRBJ1-5, with D possibly matching TRBD1 (6 bases). This CDR3 is built from 13 residues. Trimming stripped 3 bases from V and 7 bases from J, with 10 bases between. CDR3 amino acids: CASSFRGGQPQHF. The CDR3 bases are TGTGCCAGCAGTTTCCGGGGGGGCCAGCCCCAGCATTTT.

V and J are TRBV9 and TRBJ1-1; the D is unclear. V was clipped by 3 bases and J by 4 bases, with 10 bases between them. CDR3 length equals 13 residues. Germline V CDR1 and CDR2: SGDLS, YYNGEE. CDR3 loop: CASSAGGSTEAFF. CDR3 nucleotide sequence: TGTGCCAGCAGCGCGGGCGGGAGCACTGAAGCTTTCTTT.

This chain links TRBV10-3 with TRBJ1-1, with D unresolved. Germline lookup yields CDR1 ENHRY and CDR2 SYGVKD. CDR3 size: 14 residues. The V end lost 6 bases, the J end lost 1 base, and 12 bases lay between the germline ends. The CDR3 coding sequence is TGTGCCATCAGGGTCTGGAAGGGGAACACTGAAGCTTTCTTT. It is translated as CAIRVWKGNTEAFF.

The chain carries TRBV10-3 and TRBJ1-2, with a tentative D call TRBD1 (6 bases). Germline V lookup: CDR1 ENHRY, CDR2 SYGVKD. The germline V and J ends were trimmed by 3 bases and 6 bases, with 23 bases remaining between them. The CDR3 is 17 residues long. CDR3 coding DNA: TGTGCCATCAGTGATTTGCTCCGAGGGGGGCGCATGGATGGCTACACCTTC. It specifies CAISDLLRGGRMDGYTF.

On this clone: An end of the junction differs from the germline gene, which may be a read error. CDR3 residues: CASSLAGGSPLHF. The CDR3 nucleotides are TGTGCCAGCAGCCTAGCCGGGGGTTCACCCCTCCACTTT. The chain links TRBV7-9 to TRBJ1-6; perhaps TRBD1 as D (5 bases). The length of the CDR3 is 13 residues. Germline values: CDR1 SEHNR, CDR2 FQNEAQ (reference sequence).

This chain uses TRBV10-3 with TRBJ1-1; tentatively, D is TRBD1 (5 bases). Trimming removed 6 bases from V and 2 bases from J, with 10 bases in between. Germline CDR1 reads ENHRY; CDR2 reads SYGVKD. This CDR3 is 13 amino acids long. The chain's CDR3 is CAIRGTDNTEAFF. The CDR3 DNA reads as TGTGCCATCAGAGGGACGGACAACACTGAAGCTTTCTTT.

The chain couples TRBV28 to TRBJ1-6; the D is unclear. V was cut by 7 bases and J by 7 bases, with 11 bases left in between. The germline gives CDR1 MDHEN, CDR2 SYDVKM. CDR3 length: 13 residues. The DNA for the CDR3 is TGTGCCAGCACCCATGGGGTAAATTCACCCCTCCACTTT. It is translated as CASTHGVNSPLHF.

V gene TRBV28 combines with J gene TRBJ1-2; no clear D gene. The CDR3 contains 14 residues. Trimming pared 3 bases from V and 2 bases from J, leaving 10 bases between. From germline, CDR1 is MDHEN and CDR2 SYDVKM. The CDR3 coding sequence is TGTGCCAGCAGTTTCACAGAAACGAACTATGGCTACACCTTC. This sequence encodes CASSFTETNYGYTF.

The rearrangement links TRBV9 to TRBJ1-3; tentative D call: TRBD1 (6 bases). The CDR3 runs 16 residues. The germline V gene encodes CDR1 SGDLS and CDR2 YYNGEE. V was cut by 2 bases and J by 0 bases, with 12 bases left in between. CDR3 nucleotides: TGTGCCAGCAGCGTGCGGGGGACAAGCTCTGGAAACACCATATATTTT. Translated: CASSVRGTSSGNTIYF.

The rearrangement links TRBV29-1 to TRBJ2-1; 8 bases align to TRBD2. The CDR3 consists of 18 residues. Germline V gene sequence: CDR1 SQVTM, CDR2 ANQGSEA. With V trimmed by 0 bases and J by 4 bases, 14 bases remained unmatched. CDR3: CSVEEASGRPGIYNEQFF. CDR3 nucleotides: TGCAGCGTTGAAGAAGCTAGCGGGCGCCCAGGGATTTACAATGAGCAGTTCTTC.

This chain connects TRBV30 to TRBJ2-5; a weak D match, TRBD1 (6 bases). The CDR3 sequence is 13 residues long. CDR1 and CDR2 (germline): GTSNPN, SVGIG (reference sequence). V was pared by 0 bases and J by 5 bases, with 10 bases between. In DNA form, the CDR3 reads TGTGCCTGGAGTGTCAGGGGACACGAGACCCAGTACTTC. This gives the protein CAWSVRGHETQYF.

The CDR3 sequence is CATSDGGVGTEAFF. For the CDR3, the DNA is TGTGCCACCAGTGATGGTGGGGTTGGGACTGAAGCTTTCTTT. The gene calls are TRBV24-1 and TRBJ1-1, with D uncertain. Trimming left V 3 bases short and J 5 bases short, with 12 bases between. Germline CDR1 KGHDR, CDR2 SFDVKD. The CDR3 extends over 14 amino acids.

In nucleotides, the CDR3 is TGTGCCAGCTCACGGGGGGATGACCAGCCCCAGCATTTT. It specifies CASSRGDDQPQHF. The V call is TRBV14, the J call TRBJ1-5; possibly TRBD1 for D (5 bases). Trimming pared 8 bases from V and 7 bases from J, leaving 15 bases between. The CDR3 is made up of 13 amino acids. Per germline, CDR1 SGHDN and CDR2 FVKESK.

V usage is TRBV7-9 and J usage is TRBJ1-1, with D tentatively TRBD1 (5 bases). V was clipped by 4 bases and J by 4 bases, with 22 bases between them. The CDR3 length is 17 residues. The V gene's germline CDR1 is SEHNR and CDR2 FQNEAQ (reference sequence). For the CDR3, the DNA is TGTGCCAGCAGCTCGGGCATAAGTCAATGGGGGGGCACTGAAGCTTTCTTT. Translated, it gives CASSSGISQWGGTEAFF. The variable domain in full, completed from reference TRBV7-9 and TRBJ1-1, reads DTGVSQNPRHKITKRGQNVTFRCDPISEHNRLYWYRQTLGQGPEFLTYFQNEAQLEKSRLLSDRFSAERPKGSFSTLEIQRTEQGDSAMYLCASSSGISQWGGTEAFFGQGTRLTVV.